The 8 T cell receptor beta chains in this list originate from one sample, sequenced in a study of blood T cell repertoires in COVID-19. Using immunoSEQ multiplex PCR, the repertoire was profiled, and TCRdb retains in-frame clones only, with some absent. The table lists around 620,000 clones, over 80% of them singletons. What was sequenced was peripheral blood. These receptors were taken from a woman younger than 30 with acute or convalescent COVID-19.

The chain is built from TRBV30 and TRBJ1-5; D is ambiguous. Germline V CDR1 and CDR2: GTSNPN, SVGIG (reference sequence). This CDR3 has 13 residues. The germline V and J ends were trimmed by 0 bases and 5 bases, with 8 bases remaining between them. The CDR3 DNA reads as TGTGCCTGGAGTGTTGGTCGAGATCAGCCCCAGCATTTT. Translating gives CAWSVGRDQPQHF. The variable domain in full, with the rest retrieved from reference TRBV30 and TRBJ1-5, is SQTIHQWPATLVQPVGSPLSLECTVEGTSNPNLYWYRQAAGRGLQLLFYSVGIGQISSEVPQNLSASRPQDRQFILSSKKLLLSDSGFYLCAWSVGRDQPQHFGDGTRLSIL.

The CDR3 is CASGYYNTEAFF. CDR3 sequence (DNA): TGTGCTAGTGGTTACTATAACACTGAAGCTTTCTTT. The rearrangement links TRBV12-5 to TRBJ1-1, with D unresolved. The CDR3 sequence is 12 residues long. V lost 4 bases, J lost 2 bases, and 5 bases lay in between. Germline CDR1 and CDR2: LGHNT and FRNRAP.

This rearrangement joins TRBV5-1 to TRBJ2-1, with 7 bases matching TRBD2. Germline V lookup: CDR1 SGHRS, CDR2 YFSETQ. CDR3 length equals 14 residues. Unmatched junction bases numbered 10, after V lost 4 bases and J lost 9 bases. The CDR3 loop is CASSRSSSSGEQFF. The CDR3 DNA reads TGCGCCAGCAGCAGGTCCTCCTCTAGCGGTGAGCAGTTCTTC.

The sample holds one count of this clone. J is TRBJ2-3 and V is TRBV7-9, with a tentative D call TRBD1 (5 bases). Germline V gene lookup returns CDR1 SEHNR and CDR2 FQNEAQ (reference sequence). Trimming left V 3 bases short and J 3 bases short, with 7 bases between. The CDR3 is 13 amino acids. CDR3 nucleotide sequence: TGTGCCAGCAGCTTTCAGGGAACAGATACGCAGTATTTT. Its translation: CASSFQGTDTQYF.

The rearrangement joins TRBV9 to TRBJ1-4; 7 nucleotides match TRBD1. Losses at the gene ends were 4 bases for V and 3 bases for J; bases not matched to a gene: 6. CDR1 SGDLS and CDR2 YYNGEE come from the germline V gene. The CDR3 extends over 15 amino acids. CDR3 in amino acids: CASSLRDRANEKLFF. DNA of the CDR3: TGTGCCAGCAGCCTCCGGGACAGAGCTAATGAAAAACTGTTTTTT.

This clone is a singleton in its sample. The V call is TRBV7-9, the J call TRBJ2-3, with 11 bases matching TRBD2. CDR1 and CDR2 (germline): SEHNR, FQNEAQ (reference sequence). Trimming took 3 bases from V and 2 from J; bases not matched to a gene: 7. The CDR3 is 17 residues long. CDR3 loop: CASSFITSGGLTDTQYF. CDR3 nucleotides: TGTGCCAGCAGCTTTATAACTAGCGGGGGACTCACAGATACGCAGTATTTT.

This clone was seen only once. This chain joins TRBV7-2 and TRBJ2-3; 16 bases line up with TRBD2. Per germline, CDR1 SGHTA and CDR2 FQGNSA. The CDR3 runs to 17 residues. The V gene end was trimmed by 4 bases and the J gene end by 7 bases; junction bases not matched to a gene: 8. CDR3 DNA: TGTGCCAGCAGCTCGGGACTAGCGGGGGGGCGCGAAAATACGCAGTATTTT. It encodes CASSSGLAGGRENTQYF.

This chain links TRBV25-1 with TRBJ1-2, with 11 bases fitting TRBD1. Losses at the gene ends were 4 bases for V and 4 bases for J; bases not matched to a gene: 5. The CDR3 has 15 residues. Germline loops: CDR1 MGHDK, CDR2 SYGVNS. The CDR3 here is CASSGQDRGPYGYTF. The CDR3 bases are TGTGCCAGCAGTGGCCAGGACAGGGGGCCCTATGGCTACACCTTC.